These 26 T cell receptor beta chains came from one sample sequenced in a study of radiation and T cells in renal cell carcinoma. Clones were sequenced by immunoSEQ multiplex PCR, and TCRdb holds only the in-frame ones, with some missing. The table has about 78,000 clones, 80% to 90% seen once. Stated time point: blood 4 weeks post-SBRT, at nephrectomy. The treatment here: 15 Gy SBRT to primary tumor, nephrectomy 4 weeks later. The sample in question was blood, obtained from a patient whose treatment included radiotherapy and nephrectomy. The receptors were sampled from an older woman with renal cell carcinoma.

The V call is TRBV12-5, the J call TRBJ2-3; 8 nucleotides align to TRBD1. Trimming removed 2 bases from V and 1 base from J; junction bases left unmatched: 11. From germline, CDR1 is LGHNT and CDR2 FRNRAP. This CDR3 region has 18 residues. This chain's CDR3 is CASGLKAGGISGTDTQYF. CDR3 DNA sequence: TGTGCTAGTGGTTTGAAGGCAGGGGGCATCAGTGGCACAGATACGCAGTATTTT.

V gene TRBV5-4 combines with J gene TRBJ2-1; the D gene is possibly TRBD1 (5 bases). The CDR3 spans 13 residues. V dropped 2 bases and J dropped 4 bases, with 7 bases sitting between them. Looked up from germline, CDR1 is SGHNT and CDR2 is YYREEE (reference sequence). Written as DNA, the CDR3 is TGTGCCAGCAGCTTCTCAGGGTACAATGAGCAGTTCTTC. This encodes CASSFSGYNEQFF.

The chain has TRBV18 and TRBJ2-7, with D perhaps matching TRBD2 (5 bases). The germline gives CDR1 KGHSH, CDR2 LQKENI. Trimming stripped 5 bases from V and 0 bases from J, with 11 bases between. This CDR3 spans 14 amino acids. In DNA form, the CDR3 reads TGTGCCAGCTCATCAGGCGGACTCTCCTACGAGCAGTACTTC. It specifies CASSSGGLSYEQYF.

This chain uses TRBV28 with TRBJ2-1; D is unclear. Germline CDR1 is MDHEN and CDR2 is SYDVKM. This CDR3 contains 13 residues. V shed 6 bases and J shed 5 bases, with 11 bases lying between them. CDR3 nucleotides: TGTGCCAGCAGCACCACGATAAACAATGAGCAGTTCTTC. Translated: CASSTTINNEQFF.

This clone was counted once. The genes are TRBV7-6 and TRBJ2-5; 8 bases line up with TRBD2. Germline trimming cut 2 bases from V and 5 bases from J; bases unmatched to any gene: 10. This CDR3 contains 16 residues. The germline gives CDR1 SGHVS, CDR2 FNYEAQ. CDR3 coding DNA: TGTGCCAGCAGCTTAATCTCGGCTAGCGGGCGGGAGACCCAGTACTTC. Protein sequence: CASSLISASGRETQYF.

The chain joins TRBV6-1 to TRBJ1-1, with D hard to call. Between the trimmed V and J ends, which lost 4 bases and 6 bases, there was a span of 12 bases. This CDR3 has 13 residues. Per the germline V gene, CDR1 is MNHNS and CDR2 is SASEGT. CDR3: CASSVKKDAEAFF. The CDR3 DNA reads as TGTGCCAGCAGTGTAAAGAAGGACGCTGAAGCTTTCTTT.

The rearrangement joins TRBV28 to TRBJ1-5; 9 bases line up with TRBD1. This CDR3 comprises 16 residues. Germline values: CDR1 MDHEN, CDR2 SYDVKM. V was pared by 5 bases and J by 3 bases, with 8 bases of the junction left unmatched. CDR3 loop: CASSKIQGADNQPQHF. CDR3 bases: TGTGCCAGCAGTAAAATACAGGGGGCCGACAATCAGCCCCAGCATTTT.

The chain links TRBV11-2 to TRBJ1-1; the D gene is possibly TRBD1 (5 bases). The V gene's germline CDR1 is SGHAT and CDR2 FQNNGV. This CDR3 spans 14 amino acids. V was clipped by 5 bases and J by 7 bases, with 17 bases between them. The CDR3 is CASSPSGTVREAFF. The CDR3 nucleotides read TGTGCCAGCAGCCCAAGCGGGACCGTCCGTGAAGCTTTCTTT.

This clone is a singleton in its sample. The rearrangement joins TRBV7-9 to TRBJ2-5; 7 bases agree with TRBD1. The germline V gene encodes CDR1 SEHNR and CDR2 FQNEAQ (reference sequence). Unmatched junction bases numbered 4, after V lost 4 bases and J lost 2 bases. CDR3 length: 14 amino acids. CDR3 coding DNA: TGTGCCAGCAGCTACCTGGGACAGCAAGAGACCCAGTACTTC. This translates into CASSYLGQQETQYF.

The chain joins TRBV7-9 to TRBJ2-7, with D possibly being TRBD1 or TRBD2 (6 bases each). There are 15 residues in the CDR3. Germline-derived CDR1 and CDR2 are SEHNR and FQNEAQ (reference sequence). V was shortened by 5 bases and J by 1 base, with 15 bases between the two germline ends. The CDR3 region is CASSPRGLESYEQYF. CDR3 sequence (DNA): TGTGCCAGCAGCCCCAGGGGACTTGAATCCTACGAGCAGTACTTC.

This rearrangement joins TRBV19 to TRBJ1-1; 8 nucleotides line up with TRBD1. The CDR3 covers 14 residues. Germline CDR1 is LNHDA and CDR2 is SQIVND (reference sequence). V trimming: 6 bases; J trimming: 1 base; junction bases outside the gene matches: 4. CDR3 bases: TGTGCCAGTAGGCAACAGGGGGGGAACACTGAAGCTTTCTTT. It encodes CASRQQGGNTEAFF.

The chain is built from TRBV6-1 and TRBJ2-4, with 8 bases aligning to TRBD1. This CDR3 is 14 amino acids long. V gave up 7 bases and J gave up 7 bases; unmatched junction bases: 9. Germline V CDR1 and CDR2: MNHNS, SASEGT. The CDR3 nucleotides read TGTGCCAGCACAAGCGGACAGGGTGGGAACATTCAGTACTTC. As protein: CASTSGQGGNIQYF.

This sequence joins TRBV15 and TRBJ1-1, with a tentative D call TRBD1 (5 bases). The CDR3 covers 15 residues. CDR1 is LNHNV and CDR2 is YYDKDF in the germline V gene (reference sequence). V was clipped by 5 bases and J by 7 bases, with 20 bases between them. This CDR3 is CATSGLGRGHFEAFF. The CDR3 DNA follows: TGTGCCACCAGCGGCTTAGGACGTGGACATTTTGAAGCTTTCTTT.

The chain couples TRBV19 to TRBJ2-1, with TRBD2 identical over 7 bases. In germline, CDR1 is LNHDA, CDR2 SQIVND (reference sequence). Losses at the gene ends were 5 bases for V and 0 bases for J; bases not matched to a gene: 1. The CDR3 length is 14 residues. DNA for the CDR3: TGTGCCAGTAGTGGGGGGGTCTCCTACAATGAGCAGTTCTTC. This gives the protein CASSGGVSYNEQFF.

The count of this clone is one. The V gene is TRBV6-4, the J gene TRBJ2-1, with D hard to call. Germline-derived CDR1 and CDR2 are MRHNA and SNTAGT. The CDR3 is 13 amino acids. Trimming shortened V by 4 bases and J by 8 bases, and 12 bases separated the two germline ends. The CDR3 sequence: CASSAGQPHEQFF. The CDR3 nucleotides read TGTGCCAGCAGTGCCGGGCAACCACATGAGCAGTTCTTC.

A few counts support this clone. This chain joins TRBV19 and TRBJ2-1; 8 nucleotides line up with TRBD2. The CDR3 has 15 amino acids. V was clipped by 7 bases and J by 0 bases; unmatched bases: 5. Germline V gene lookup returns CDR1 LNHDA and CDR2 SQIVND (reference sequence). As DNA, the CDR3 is TGTGCCAGTACCCCGGCGGGGGGCTCCTACAATGAGCAGTTCTTC. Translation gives CASTPAGGSYNEQFF.

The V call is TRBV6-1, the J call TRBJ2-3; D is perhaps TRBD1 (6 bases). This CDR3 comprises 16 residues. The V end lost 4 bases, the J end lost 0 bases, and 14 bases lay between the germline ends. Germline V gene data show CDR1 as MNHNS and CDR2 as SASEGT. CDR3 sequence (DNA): TGTGCCAGCAGTGGCGTCCGGACAGCGAGCACAGATACGCAGTATTTT. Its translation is CASSGVRTASTDTQYF.

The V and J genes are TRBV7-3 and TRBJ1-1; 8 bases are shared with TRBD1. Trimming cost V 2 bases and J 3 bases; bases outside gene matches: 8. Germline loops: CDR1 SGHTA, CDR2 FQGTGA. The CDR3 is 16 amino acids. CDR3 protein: CASSLGPGQAYTEAFF. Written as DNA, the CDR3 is TGTGCCAGCAGCTTAGGACCGGGACAGGCATACACTGAAGCTTTCTTT.

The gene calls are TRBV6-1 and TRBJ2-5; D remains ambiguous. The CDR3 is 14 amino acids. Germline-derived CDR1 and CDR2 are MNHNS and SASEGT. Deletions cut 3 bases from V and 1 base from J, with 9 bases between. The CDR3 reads CASSDGILQETQYF. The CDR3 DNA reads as TGTGCCAGCAGTGATGGGATCCTCCAAGAGACCCAGTACTTC.

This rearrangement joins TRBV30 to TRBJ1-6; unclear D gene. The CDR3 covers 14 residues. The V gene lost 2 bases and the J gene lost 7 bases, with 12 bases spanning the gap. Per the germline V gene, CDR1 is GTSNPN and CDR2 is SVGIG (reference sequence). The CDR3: CAWSPVGSNSPLHF. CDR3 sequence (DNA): TGTGCCTGGAGTCCCGTAGGATCGAATTCACCCCTCCACTTT.

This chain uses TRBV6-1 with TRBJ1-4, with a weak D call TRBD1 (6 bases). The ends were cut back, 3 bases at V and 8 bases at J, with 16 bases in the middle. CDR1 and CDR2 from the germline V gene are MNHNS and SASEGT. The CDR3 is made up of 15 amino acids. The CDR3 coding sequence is TGTGCCAGCAGTGATGGGGGGGCACTCTGGGAAAAACTGTTTTTT. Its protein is CASSDGGALWEKLFF.

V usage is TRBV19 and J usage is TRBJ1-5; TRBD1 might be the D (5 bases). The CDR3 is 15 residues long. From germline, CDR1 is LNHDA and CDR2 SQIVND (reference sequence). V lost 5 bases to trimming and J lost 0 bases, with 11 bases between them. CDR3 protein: CASSLGVFSNQPQHF. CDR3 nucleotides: TGTGCCAGTAGTTTGGGGGTGTTTAGCAATCAGCCCCAGCATTTT.

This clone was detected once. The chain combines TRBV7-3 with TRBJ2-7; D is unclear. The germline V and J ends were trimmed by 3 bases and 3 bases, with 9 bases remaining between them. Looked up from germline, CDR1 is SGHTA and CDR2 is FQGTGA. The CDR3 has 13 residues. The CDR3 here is CASSFSPDYEQYF. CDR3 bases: TGTGCCAGCAGCTTTTCCCCCGACTACGAGCAGTACTTC.

CDR3 coding DNA: TGTGCCAGCAGTGAAAGGGGAACACTTAGGCAGGCGGTCTCCACCTACGAGCAGTACTTC. Translation: CASSERGTLRQAVSTYEQYF. J is TRBJ2-7 and V is TRBV6-1, with D tentatively TRBD1 (5 bases). This CDR3 contains 20 residues. Trimming pared 2 bases from V and 2 bases from J, leaving 28 bases between. Germline V CDR1 and CDR2: MNHNS, SASEGT.

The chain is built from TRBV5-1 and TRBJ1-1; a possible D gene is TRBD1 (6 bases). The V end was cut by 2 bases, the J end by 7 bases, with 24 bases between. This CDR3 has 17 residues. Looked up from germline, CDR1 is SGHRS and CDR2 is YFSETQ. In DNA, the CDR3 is TGCGCCAGCAGCTTAGGGGGAAGTACCGGACAGTCGGGTGAAGCTTTCTTT. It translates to CASSLGGSTGQSGEAFF.

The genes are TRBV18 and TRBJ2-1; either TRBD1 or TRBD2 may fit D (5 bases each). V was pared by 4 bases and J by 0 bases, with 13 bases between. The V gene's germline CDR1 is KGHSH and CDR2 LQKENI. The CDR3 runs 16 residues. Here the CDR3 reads CASSLSGTASYNEQFF. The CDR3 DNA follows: TGTGCCAGCTCACTGTCCGGGACGGCCTCCTACAATGAGCAGTTCTTC.